A single sample is the source of the 12 T cell receptor beta chains below, sequenced in a study of beta chain features in type 1 diabetes. Reverse transcribing all isolated RNA meant expressed TCRB transcripts were sequenced. TCRdb's table, derived via immunoSEQ multiplex PCR, lists solely in-frame clones and lacks some. The repertoire includes 680,000 or so clones, 15% to 19% of them detected once, and 0.09% to 0.095% sits in the top ten. Sequenced input: naive CD4+ T cells from blood. The source is a man aged 18 to 29 in good health.

This clone has only one observation. J is TRBJ1-1 and V is TRBV25-1, with 10 bases matching TRBD1. V lost 5 bases and J lost 5; bases outside the gene matches: 8. CDR1 is MGHDK, CDR2 SYGVNS, per germline. This CDR3 comprises 15 residues. CDR3 bases: TGTGCCAGCAGTCAACTGACAGGGGGCTCGACTGAAGCTTTCTTT. It yields the protein CASSQLTGGSTEAFF.

This clone was seen a few times. The V gene is TRBV9, the J gene TRBJ1-6; 7 nucleotides match TRBD1. CDR1 and CDR2 from the germline V gene are SGDLS and YYNGEE. The ends lost 0 bases at V and 10 bases at J; junction bases unmatched: 7. This CDR3 spans 15 amino acids. The CDR3 loop is CASSVGTGAYSPLHF. In DNA form, the CDR3 reads TGTGCCAGCAGCGTAGGCACAGGGGCATACTCACCCCTCCACTTT.

The chain combines TRBV29-1 with TRBJ2-5, with 15 bases that match TRBD2. The CDR3 contains 16 residues. The germline gives CDR1 SQVTM, CDR2 ANQGSEA. V lost 6 bases to trimming and J lost 4 bases; unmatched junction nucleotides: 9. This chain's CDR3 is CSVGGLAGGRGETQYF. The CDR3 coding sequence is TGCAGCGTGGGGGGACTAGCGGGAGGCCGGGGAGAGACCCAGTACTTC.

At least ten counts were recorded for this clone. Other nucleotide sequences from this sample produce the same CDR3. The chain has TRBV7-9 and TRBJ2-6; D is unclear. V was trimmed by 3 bases and J by 1 base, leaving 4 bases between them. This CDR3 contains 14 residues. CDR1 is SEHNR, CDR2 FQNEAQ, per germline (reference sequence). In DNA form, the CDR3 reads TGTGCCAGCAGCTTGATATCTGGGGCCAACGTCCTGACTTTC. It codes for CASSLISGANVLTF.

This chain joins TRBV18 and TRBJ1-4; weak D call: TRBD1 (5 bases). The CDR3 loop spans 17 amino acids. Trimming removed 1 base from V and 0 bases from J, with 12 bases in between. Germline assignment: CDR1 KGHSH and CDR2 LQKENI. Written as DNA, the CDR3 is TGTGCCAGCTCACCACTCTACTCAGGGACAACTAATGAAAAACTGTTTTTT. Residues: CASSPLYSGTTNEKLFF.

This clone was seen a few times. The V call is TRBV10-2, the J call TRBJ2-1; D remains unclear. CDR1 WSHSY and CDR2 SAAADI come from the germline V gene. Trimming stripped 7 bases from V and 0 bases from J, with 7 bases between. This CDR3 is 13 amino acids long. CDR3 loop: CASNAFSYNEQFF. CDR3 DNA sequence: TGCGCCAGCAATGCGTTCTCCTACAATGAGCAGTTCTTC.

The chain is built from TRBV7-9 and TRBJ2-3, with D uncertain. Trimming shortened V by 6 bases and J by 2 bases, and 12 bases separated the two germline ends. The germline gives CDR1 SEHNR, CDR2 FQNEAQ (reference sequence). The CDR3 extends over 14 amino acids. The CDR3 loop reads CASRPYSSTDTQYF. The CDR3 nucleotides read TGTGCCAGCAGGCCTTACAGTTCCACAGATACGCAGTATTTT.

This clone was observed a handful of times. This rearrangement joins TRBV6-1 to TRBJ2-7; tentatively, D is TRBD2 (5 bases). V was clipped by 8 bases and J by 0 bases, with 17 bases between them. Germline V gives CDR1 MNHNS, CDR2 SASEGT. The CDR3 extends over 15 amino acids. CDR3 region: CASGSSAGRSYEQYF. Here the CDR3 DNA reads TGTGCCAGCGGGAGTTCCGCGGGCCGCTCCTACGAGCAGTACTTC.

J is TRBJ2-7 and V is TRBV4-3, with 8 bases that match TRBD1. The germline V gene has CDR1 LGHNA and CDR2 YSLEER. V was clipped by 4 bases and J by 3 bases; unmatched bases: 8. The CDR3 length is 15 residues. The CDR3 spells CASSLGRTGIYEQYF. CDR3 in DNA: TGCGCCAGCAGCCTTGGACGGACAGGGATCTACGAGCAGTACTTC.

To note about this clone: One end of the junction is discordant with germline, which a read error may explain. The J gene is TRBJ2-1, the V gene TRBV7-7; 8 bases match TRBD1. The CDR3 covers 14 residues. Germline V gene data show CDR1 as SSHAT and CDR2 as FNYEAQ (reference sequence). CDR3 protein: CASSLGPIGQGQFF. The CDR3 nucleotides read TGTGCTAGCAGCTTAGGGCCGATAGGACAGGGGCAGTTCTTC.

This clone has just a few counts. This chain joins TRBV7-2 and TRBJ2-3; the D is unclear. This CDR3 is 14 amino acids long. The germline gives CDR1 SGHTA, CDR2 FQGNSA. Trimming pared 1 base from V and 2 bases from J, leaving 7 bases between. This chain's CDR3 is CASSLVATTDTQYF. CDR3 in DNA: TGTGCCAGCAGCTTAGTCGCCACCACAGATACGCAGTATTTT.

This clone appeared a few times. The chain combines TRBV30 with TRBJ2-1, with 10 bases lining up with TRBD2. Trimming at V came to 5 bases and at J to 9 bases, leaving 7 bases not matched to a gene. CDR1 and CDR2 (germline): GTSNPN, SVGIG (reference sequence). The CDR3 loop spans 13 amino acids. In nucleotides, the CDR3 is TGTGCCTGGGGCCCGGGACTAGCGTCTGAGCAGTTCTTC. Protein: CAWGPGLASEQFF.